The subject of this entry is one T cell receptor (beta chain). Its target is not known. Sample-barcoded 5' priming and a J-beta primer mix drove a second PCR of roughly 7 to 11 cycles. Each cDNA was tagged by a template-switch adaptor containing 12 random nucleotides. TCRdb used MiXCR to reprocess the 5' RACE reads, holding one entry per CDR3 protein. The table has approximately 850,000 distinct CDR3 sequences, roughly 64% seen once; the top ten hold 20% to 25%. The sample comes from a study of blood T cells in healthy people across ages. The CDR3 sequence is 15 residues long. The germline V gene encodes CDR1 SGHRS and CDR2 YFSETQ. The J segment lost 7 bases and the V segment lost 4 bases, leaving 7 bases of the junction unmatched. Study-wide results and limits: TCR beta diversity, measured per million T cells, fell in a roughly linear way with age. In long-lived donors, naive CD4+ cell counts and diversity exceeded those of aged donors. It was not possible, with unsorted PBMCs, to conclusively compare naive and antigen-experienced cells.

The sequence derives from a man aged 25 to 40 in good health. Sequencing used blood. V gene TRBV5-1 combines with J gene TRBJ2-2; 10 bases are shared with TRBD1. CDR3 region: CASSPGDRGHGELFF. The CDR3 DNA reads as TGCGCCAGCAGCCCAGGGGACAGGGGTCACGGGGAGCTGTTTTTT.